The T cell receptor (beta chain) under discussion was sequenced for a study of cytomegalovirus exposure and HLA in healthy donors. It was with 60 Vbeta and 13 Jbeta primers that the PCR ran. Profiling relied on immunoSEQ multiplex PCR, and the TCRdb table lists in-frame clones only, not all of them. The sample shows under 200,000 clones, 10% to 15% of them seen only once. This clone has only a few counts. Its antigen is not identified. Looked up from germline, CDR1 is SGHNT and CDR2 is YENEEA. CDR3 size: 14 residues. J gave up 5 bases and V 6 bases, and 6 bases lay outside the gene matches. General study findings and limits: A later analysis linked a missense DCLRE1C variant to TCR beta V- and J-gene trimming. In a later analysis, HLA-C alleles had the fewest associated TCRs, DRB1 alleles the most.

The receptor comes from a man in his forties or fifties in good health and CMV-seropositive. Material for sequencing was PBMCs. The rearrangement links TRBV11-3 to TRBJ2-5, with 10 bases fitting TRBD1. CDR3 bases: TGTGCCAGCAGGCGGGACAGGGGTTCGGAGACCCAGTACTTC. This codes for CASRRDRGSETQYF. Together with reference TRBV11-3 and TRBJ2-5, the CDR3 gives the full variable domain: EAGVVQSPRYKIIEKKQPVAFWCNPISGHNTLYWYLQNLGQGPELLIRYENEEAVDDSQLPKDRFSAERLKGVDSTLKIQPAELGDSAVYLCASRRDRGSETQYFGPGTRLLVL.